This T cell receptor (beta chain) derives from a study of blood T cells in healthy people across ages. For the second PCR, which ran for about 6 to 11 cycles, a sample-barcoded 5' primer and a J-beta primer mix were used. TCRdb re-derived calls from the 5' RACE reads in MiXCR, one entry per CDR3 protein. The top ten hold 10% to 15% of the sample, which has about 1.1 million distinct CDR3 sequences, around two fifths seen once. The CDR3 extends over 12 amino acids. Per the germline V gene, CDR1 is ENHRY and CDR2 is SYGVKD. V was cut by 3 bases and J by 5 bases, with 4 bases left in between. The chain uses TRBV10-3 and TRBJ2-2; D is uncertain. The specimen was blood. The clonotype comes from a man aged 18 to 30 in good health. For the CDR3, the DNA is TGTGCCATCAGTGACCGGACCGGGGAGCTGTTTTTT. Amino acids: CAISDRTGELFF.